This TCR beta chain is from a study of T cells in women clearing cervical HPV infection. As for the study in general: Controls gave blood once infection was undetectable; cases at lesion identification. Study observations and caveats: Richness plus V gene abundances separated cases from controls with AUC 0.7 to 0.9.

The CDR3 extends over 14 amino acids. Germline CDR1 LNHDA, CDR2 SQIVND (reference sequence). Trimming took off 4 bases at V and 3 bases at J, with 12 bases between the two ends. Comments on this clone: The antigen remains undetermined. The read falls 3 residues short of the CDR3 end, and the missing part is taken from the germline J gene.

TCR beta CDR3 amplified by multiplex PCR from approximately 1,200 ng genomic DNA. Using immunoSEQ multiplex PCR, the repertoire was profiled, and TCRdb retains in-frame clones only, with some absent. Here the sample table reports 30,000 to 35,000 clones. Sequenced: blood buffy coat. This chain uses TRBV19 with TRBJ1-1; a weak D match, TRBD1 (6 bases). This TCR was recovered from a woman aged 18-69 years with a cervical HPV16 infection that either progressed to CIN3+ or cleared (not recorded which). The covered CDR3 bases are TGTGCCAGTAGTAGATGGGACATGGACACTGAA. This encodes CASSRWDMDTE. The full CDR3 is CASSRWDMDTEAFF.